This TCR beta chain originates from a study of T-cell memory formation after mild COVID-19. Background on the study: Largely donor-specific sequence clusters came from a couple of donors. Study-level findings and limits: Second-wave clones reaching peak frequency on day 37 lacked confirmed SARS-CoV-2 specificity. CD4+ contracting clones were found mainly in CM and EM, and CD8+ ones in EMRA.

V dropped 0 bases and J dropped 8 bases, with 10 bases sitting between them. The CDR3 consists of 14 residues. The germline CDR1 and CDR2 sequences are MNHEY and SVGAGI. Using its own MiXCR run on the 5' RACE reads, TCRdb lists one record per CDR3 protein. The repertoire consists of approximately 200,000 distinct CDR3 sequences, with 15% to 20% occurring once and the leading ten covering approximately 2.1%. Regarding this clonotype: The antigen remains unidentified.

The clonotype comes from an adult woman who had mild COVID-19 (a few samples of this study predate the infection). Cell type and time point are not known. The chain couples TRBV6-5 to TRBJ1-4, with D maybe TRBD1 (5 bases). Sequenced material: PBMCs or a T cell subset sorted from them (not recorded which). The DNA of the CDR3 is TGTGCCAGCAGTTACTCGCGGTGGGGCGAAAAACTGTTTTTT. It specifies CASSYSRWGEKLFF.